These 20 T cell receptor beta chains share one sample of origin, sequenced in a study of shared clonotypes between healthy human individuals. Clones were sequenced by immunoSEQ multiplex PCR, and TCRdb holds only the in-frame ones, with some missing. The sample includes roughly 1,100,000 clones, around 74% of them seen just once. What was sequenced was memory CD4+ T cells sorted from blood. Subset defined: CD45RA-negative fraction. The receptors derive from a man between 18 and 29 years old in good health.

This chain links TRBV28 with TRBJ1-2; D call uncertain. This CDR3 contains 14 residues. V was pared by 5 bases and J by 0 bases, with 10 bases between. Germline assignment: CDR1 MDHEN and CDR2 SYDVKM. The CDR3 protein is CASSPLGTNYGYTF. CDR3 DNA: TGTGCCAGCAGTCCCCTGGGGACTAACTATGGCTACACCTTC.

The rearrangement links TRBV5-1 to TRBJ2-5; TRBD2 matches 11 bases. V trimming: 0 bases; J trimming: 3 bases; junction bases outside the gene matches: 4. Per germline, CDR1 SGHRS and CDR2 YFSETQ. The CDR3 runs to 16 residues. The CDR3 nucleotides are TGCGCCAGCAGCTTGGGTTGGGGACTAGCGGAAGAGACCCAGTACTTC. Protein: CASSLGWGLAEETQYF.

This clone was counted once. The rearrangement links TRBV16 to TRBJ1-6; unclear D gene. Germline CDR1 is KGHSY and CDR2 is FQNENV. With 3 bases removed from V and 7 bases from J, the gap between germline ends came to 13 bases. The CDR3 consists of 15 residues. The CDR3, as DNA: TGTGCCAGCAGCCAGCCCCTGAAGGACAATTCACCCCTCCACTTT. Residues: CASSQPLKDNSPLHF.

This chain connects TRBV7-6 to TRBJ2-3, with D perhaps matching TRBD2 (6 bases). Germline-derived CDR1 and CDR2 are SGHVS and FNYEAQ. The V end was cut by 5 bases, the J end by 1 base, with 19 bases between. The CDR3 has 17 amino acids. The CDR3 DNA is TGTGCCAGCAGCCCGTTCGGGAGCGGGCCTCGCACAGATACGCAGTATTTT. Its translation: CASSPFGSGPRTDTQYF.

The V call is TRBV2, the J call TRBJ2-2; 8 nucleotides line up with TRBD2. The CDR3 is 15 residues long. Germline trimming cut 4 bases from V and 4 bases from J; bases unmatched to any gene: 5. Germline-derived CDR1 and CDR2 are SNHLY and FYNNEI. CDR3: CASSASGSVTGELFF. In DNA form, the CDR3 reads TGTGCCAGCAGTGCAAGCGGGAGCGTCACCGGGGAGCTGTTTTTT.

The CDR3 here is CASSSWGLAGGYEQYF. DNA of the CDR3: TGTGCCAGCAGCTCGTGGGGACTAGCGGGAGGCTACGAGCAGTACTTC. The chain uses TRBV5-6 and TRBJ2-7; 15 bases map to TRBD2. With V trimmed by 3 bases and J by 3 bases, 4 bases remained unmatched. The CDR3 has 16 residues. Germline V gene sequence: CDR1 SGHDT, CDR2 YYEEEE.

V gene TRBV7-9 combines with J gene TRBJ1-2; D ambiguous. The CDR3 contains 17 residues. V dropped 0 bases and J dropped 1 base, with 15 bases sitting between them. Germline values: CDR1 SEHNR, CDR2 FQNEAQ (reference sequence). The chain's CDR3 is CASSLAGAVKGNYGYTF. The CDR3 coding sequence is TGTGCCAGCAGCTTAGCAGGAGCGGTGAAGGGTAACTATGGCTACACCTTC.

The chain links TRBV14 to TRBJ1-1, with no clear D. The V end was cut by 2 bases, the J end by 4 bases, with 8 bases between. Germline loops: CDR1 SGHDN, CDR2 FVKESK. This CDR3 has 13 amino acids. In nucleotides, the CDR3 is TGTGCCAGCAGCCAAACAGCACGCACTGAAGCTTTCTTT. This gives the protein CASSQTARTEAFF.

Remarks on this clone: Other DNA sequences within the sample encode an identical CDR3. The chain joins TRBV7-2 to TRBJ2-3; 7 bases are shared with TRBD2. CDR3 size: 15 residues. V was clipped by 0 bases and J by 3 bases; unmatched bases: 3. The germline V gene encodes CDR1 SGHTA and CDR2 FQGNSA. Written as DNA, the CDR3 is TGTGCCAGCAGCTTAGCGGGAGGGCCGACAGATACGCAGTATTTT. This gives the protein CASSLAGGPTDTQYF.

A note on this clone: At one of its ends the junction is not consistent with the germline gene, which may arise from a read error. The rearrangement uses TRBV2 and TRBJ1-6, with D possibly being TRBD1 (5 bases). Germline V lookup: CDR1 SNHLY, CDR2 FYNNEI. The CDR3 loop spans 15 amino acids. This CDR3 reads CAVRDPRSNNSPLHF. In nucleotides, the CDR3 is TGTGCCGTGAGGGACCCGCGCTCCAATAATTCACCCCTCCACTTT.

Remarks on this clone: Just one base apart from a much larger clone, this may be a read error. Other DNA sequences in this sample translate to the same CDR3. DNA for the CDR3: TGCGCCAGCAGCTTGGAGGACAGAAACACTGAAGCTTTCTTT. This gives the protein CASSLEDRNTEAFF. The V and J genes are TRBV5-1 and TRBJ1-1; possibly TRBD1 for D (6 bases). The CDR3 extends over 14 amino acids. The V gene's germline CDR1 is SGHRS and CDR2 YFSETQ. Trimming cost V 0 bases and J 2 bases, with 8 bases left between them.

The rearrangement links TRBV19 to TRBJ1-2, with D possibly being TRBD1 (5 bases). Germline V CDR1 and CDR2: LNHDA, SQIVND (reference sequence). The CDR3 is 13 residues long. V was clipped by 6 bases and J by 4 bases, with 12 bases between them. CDR3 amino acids: CASSTTGVYGYTF. CDR3 nucleotide sequence: TGTGCCAGTAGCACAACAGGCGTCTATGGCTACACCTTC.

The chain uses TRBV9 and TRBJ1-2, with D possibly TRBD1 on 6 matching bases. CDR1 is SGDLS, CDR2 YYNGEE, per germline. V lost 0 bases, J lost 2 bases, and 8 bases lay in between. The CDR3 runs to 14 residues. CDR3 sequence: CASSVEDRNYGYTF. The CDR3, as DNA: TGTGCCAGCAGCGTAGAAGACAGGAACTATGGCTACACCTTC.

This clone was counted a few times. V gene TRBV4-1 combines with J gene TRBJ1-1; 8 nucleotides align to TRBD1. Germline V gene sequence: CDR1 MGHRA, CDR2 YSYEKL. This CDR3 has 17 amino acids. Trimming took 6 bases from V and 1 from J; bases not matched to a gene: 13. The CDR3 loop is CASSTTLQGEPNTEAFF. CDR3 nucleotides: TGCGCCAGCAGTACAACCTTACAGGGGGAGCCGAACACTGAAGCTTTCTTT.

The sample holds a few counts of this clone. V gene TRBV30 combines with J gene TRBJ2-5; no firm D call. The CDR3 spans 14 residues. V shed 0 bases and J shed 5 bases, with 13 bases lying between them. In germline, CDR1 is GTSNPN, CDR2 SVGIG (reference sequence). The CDR3 DNA follows: TGTGCCTGGAGTGTACTGTTTGGTCAGGAGACCCAGTACTTC. It codes for CAWSVLFGQETQYF.

This clone was observed a single time. As DNA, the CDR3 is TGTGCCATCAGAGAGGACGGTACTAACTATGGCTACACCTTC. It codes for CAIREDGTNYGYTF. The chain joins TRBV10-3 to TRBJ1-2; D is ambiguous. V was pared by 6 bases and J by 0 bases, with 11 bases between. The CDR3 sequence is 14 residues long. In germline, CDR1 is ENHRY, CDR2 SYGVKD.

The genes are TRBV6-5 and TRBJ2-7, with D uncertain. CDR1 and CDR2 (germline): MNHEY, SVGAGI. The CDR3 runs 14 residues. V lost 5 bases to trimming and J lost 0 bases, with 11 bases between them. The CDR3: CASSAHVSSYEQYF. The CDR3 DNA follows: TGTGCCAGCAGTGCCCATGTGAGCTCCTACGAGCAGTACTTC.

At least ten counts were recorded for this clone. This rearrangement joins TRBV7-8 to TRBJ2-7; 14 bases map to TRBD2. The V and J ends lost 0 bases and 7 bases, in that order; junction bases with no gene match: 11. The CDR3 loop spans 18 amino acids. The germline CDR1 and CDR2 sequences are SGHVS and FQNEAQ. DNA of the CDR3: TGTGCCAGCAGCTTAGCGGCCGGGACTAGCGGGAGAGGGGTTGAGCAGTACTTC. Protein sequence: CASSLAAGTSGRGVEQYF.

The chain has TRBV9 and TRBJ2-3; D uncertain. V was cut by 0 bases and J by 2 bases, with 4 bases left in between. The CDR3 covers 13 residues. In germline, CDR1 is SGDLS, CDR2 YYNGEE. The CDR3 loop is CASSVANTDTQYF. The CDR3 nucleotides read TGTGCCAGCAGCGTAGCGAACACAGATACGCAGTATTTT.

This sequence joins TRBV30 and TRBJ2-3; TRBD2 matches 13 bases. V was pared by 1 base and J by 12 bases, with 7 bases of the junction left unmatched. The germline V gene encodes CDR1 GTSNPN and CDR2 SVGIG (reference sequence). This CDR3 region has 14 residues. The CDR3 coding sequence is TGTGCCTGGAGTGGGACTAGCGGGGGCATAAAACAGTATTTT. This sequence encodes CAWSGTSGGIKQYF.